The clone carrying this TCR beta chain has just a few counts. One junction end does not reproduce the germline sequence, and a read error may be involved. The entry originates in a study of T cells in Graves' hyperthyroidism and ophthalmopathy. TCR beta CDR3 region amplification was performed from RNA transcripts. HTBI primers were used for first-round RT-PCR of the TCR CDR3. TCRdb re-derived calls from the multiplex PCR reads in MiXCR, one entry per CDR3 protein. This table holds 500,000 to 750,000 distinct CDR3 sequences, approximately 15% found once. Researchers barred patients who had uncontrolled infection, other autoimmune disease, pregnancy or lactation. Diagnoses used clinical symptoms, serum thyroxine and TRAb, thyroid ultrasound and orbital computed tomography. The sample consisted of blood. The TCR originated in a woman between 25 and 40 years old with Graves' hyperthyroidism.

The CDR3 loop reads CASSFSPAGSYERYF. The CDR3 DNA follows: TGTGCCAGCAGTTTCAGCCCAGCGGGGTCCTACGAGCGGTACTTC. V gene TRBV12-3 or TRBV12-4 combines with J gene TRBJ2-7, with 7 positions matching TRBD2. The CDR3 has 15 amino acids.